The subject of this entry is one TCR beta chain. The source of the sample is a study of blood T cell repertoires in COVID-19. In the study overall: Whether acute or convalescent, the COVID-19 samples came from the United States, Italy and Spain. Sources were T cells, B-cell-depleted T cells, or PBMCs; the material itself was cDNA or gDNA.

Germline values: CDR1 ENHRY, CDR2 SYGVKD. The CDR3 covers 13 residues. V was clipped by 4 bases and J by 7 bases; unmatched bases: 5. In the authors' methods: Estimated nucleated cell counts came from reference gene primer amplification. Profiling relied on immunoSEQ multiplex PCR, and the TCRdb table lists in-frame clones only, not all of them. V and J calls and clone size are as listed in that table; D and trimming were resolved from the DNA. This sample has around 260,000 clones; 80% to 90% occur once, and the top ten carry over 1.2%. What was sequenced was peripheral blood. The chain is built from TRBV10-3 and TRBJ1-1; the match to TRBD1 covers 8 bases. This TCR came from a middle-aged woman who had recovered from COVID-19. CDR3 in DNA: TGTGCCATCAGTGGGGGACAGGCTCATGAAGCTTTCTTT. Amino acid sequence: CAISGGQAHEAFF.